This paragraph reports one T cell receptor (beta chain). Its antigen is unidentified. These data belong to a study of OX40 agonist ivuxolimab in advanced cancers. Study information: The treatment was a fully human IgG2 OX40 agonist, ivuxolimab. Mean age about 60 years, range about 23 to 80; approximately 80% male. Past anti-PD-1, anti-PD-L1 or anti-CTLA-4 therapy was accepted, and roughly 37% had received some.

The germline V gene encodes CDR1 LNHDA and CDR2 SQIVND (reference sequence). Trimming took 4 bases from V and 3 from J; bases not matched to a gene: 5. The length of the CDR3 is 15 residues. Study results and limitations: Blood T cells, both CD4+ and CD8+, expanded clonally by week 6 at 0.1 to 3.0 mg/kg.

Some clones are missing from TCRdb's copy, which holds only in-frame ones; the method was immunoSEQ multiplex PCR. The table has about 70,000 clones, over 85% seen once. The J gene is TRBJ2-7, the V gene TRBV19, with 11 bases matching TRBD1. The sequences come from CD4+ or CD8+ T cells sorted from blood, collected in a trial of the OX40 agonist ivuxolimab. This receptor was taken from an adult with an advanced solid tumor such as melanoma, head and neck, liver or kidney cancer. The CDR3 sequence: CASSTTGTGGYEQYF. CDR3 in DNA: TGTGCCAGTAGTACAACCGGGACAGGGGGCTACGAGCAGTACTTC.